This T cell receptor (beta chain) was captured by sequencing in a study of control samples from healthy donors and cancer patients. Generated by immunoSEQ multiplex PCR, the TCRdb table keeps only in-frame clones and is missing some. The repertoire has 95,000 to 150,000 clones, roughly 87% of them found once; the top ten carry around 1.8%. V dropped 6 bases and J dropped 10 bases, with 10 bases sitting between them. Germline V CDR1 and CDR2: SGHNT, YENEEA. This CDR3 is built from 11 residues. The receptor was isolated from a man aged 18 to 29 in good health. V is TRBV11-3 and J is TRBJ2-1, with D hard to call. Material: blood. CDR3 protein: CASRSEGEQFF. The CDR3 nucleotides read TGTGCCAGCAGGTCAGAAGGGGAGCAGTTCTTC.